These 14 T cell receptor beta chains were all obtained from the same sample, sequenced in a study of sequential checkpoint blockade in melanoma (dated by TCRdb to between 2019 and 2020). The protocol used for the library was the immunoSEQ multiplex PCR assay. TCRdb mirrors the immuneACCESS table, restricted to in-frame sequences. Some clones are absent from its copies; in checked studies, under half trace to an unresolved V gene, and the reason for the others is unknown. For this sample the table gives 3,500 to 4,500 clones, of which approximately 33% were detected only once. Of the sample, just over 30% falls within the top ten clones. Per the publication, the treatment or condition label means: randomized to nivolumab then ipilimumab (arm A) or the reverse (arm B). This sample comprised tumor tissue (inferred from file names), obtained from a patient given nivolumab and ipilimumab in sequence. The receptors were gathered from a human donor with melanoma.

The V call is TRBV10-2, the J call TRBJ1-5; 8 bases line up with TRBD1. Trimming removed 6 bases from V and 2 bases from J; junction bases left unmatched: 0. Germline V gives CDR1 WSHSY, CDR2 SAAADI. The CDR3 loop spans 13 amino acids. DNA for the CDR3: TGCGCCAGCAGGACAGGGGGCAATCAGCCCCAGCATTTT. Translated: CASRTGGNQPQHF.

This clone appeared a few times. The V call is TRBV11-3, the J call TRBJ1-1, with 7 bases identical to TRBD1. The CDR3 has 14 residues. From germline, CDR1 is SGHNT and CDR2 YENEEA. V was pared by 5 bases and J by 5 bases, with 8 bases of the junction left unmatched. The CDR3, as DNA: TGTGCCAGCAGCCTACCACCACAGGGGACTGAAGCTTTCTTT. It translates to CASSLPPQGTEAFF.

The V call is TRBV5-1, the J call TRBJ2-7; TRBD2 agrees at 8 bases. The CDR3 contains 15 residues. Germline V gene lookup returns CDR1 SGHRS and CDR2 YFSETQ. V lost 0 bases, J lost 2 bases, and 4 bases stayed unmatched. CDR3 DNA: TGCGCCAGCAGCTTGGACGCGGGGGGACCCTACGAGCAGTACTTC. It encodes CASSLDAGGPYEQYF.

By sample share, this clone is medium-sized. This rearrangement joins TRBV6-8 to TRBJ2-5; a weak D match, TRBD1 (6 bases). This CDR3 has 15 amino acids. V dropped 0 bases and J dropped 1 base, with 9 bases sitting between them. Germline V lookup: CDR1 MNHGY, CDR2 SAAAGT. This CDR3 is CASSYSRGGQETQYF. The CDR3 DNA reads as TGTGCCAGCAGTTACTCGCGAGGGGGCCAAGAGACCCAGTACTTC.

This rearrangement joins TRBV28 to TRBJ2-7; 7 bases map to TRBD1. V shed 7 bases and J 5 bases; nucleotides not matched to a gene: 11. This CDR3 has 14 amino acids. Per the germline V gene, CDR1 is MDHEN and CDR2 is SYDVKM. CDR3 in amino acids: CASIRAGGGDEQYV. The CDR3 DNA sequence: TGTGCCAGCATCCGGGCAGGGGGTGGGGACGAGCAGTACGTC.

The rearrangement uses TRBV6-8 and TRBJ1-1; no reliable D call. CDR1 and CDR2 from the germline V gene are MNHGY and SAAAGT. Trimming stripped 6 bases from V and 5 bases from J, with 16 bases between. This CDR3 spans 14 amino acids. The DNA of the CDR3 is TGTGCCAGCAGGACTACATGGGAAGGGACTGAAGCTTTCTTT. Its protein product is CASRTTWEGTEAFF.

This clone was counted only a few times. The genes are TRBV30 and TRBJ1-5; possibly TRBD1 for D (5 bases). This CDR3 is 14 amino acids long. CDR1 is GTSNPN, CDR2 SVGIG, per germline (reference sequence). Trimming cost V 0 bases and J 4 bases, with 10 bases left between them. The CDR3 DNA is TGTGCCTGGAGTGTACCTGGGGGAAATCAGCCCCAGCATTTT. Translating it yields CAWSVPGGNQPQHF.

The chain links TRBV23-1 to TRBJ2-4; D ambiguous. TRBV23-1 is an ORF for which the function is uncertain. Trimming left V 0 bases short and J 2 bases short, with 8 bases between. The CDR3 contains 15 residues. The CDR3 DNA is TGCGCCAGCAGTCAATCGATTTTAACCAAAAACATTCAGTACTTC. Translated: CASSQSILTKNIQYF.

The rearrangement joins TRBV18 to TRBJ2-5, with unresolved D. Per the germline V gene, CDR1 is KGHSH and CDR2 is LQKENI. This CDR3 is built from 14 residues. V dropped 1 base and J dropped 3 bases, with 9 bases sitting between them. CDR3 DNA: TGTGCCAGCTCACCACGTCCAGAAGAAGAGACCCAGTACTTC. Residues: CASSPRPEEETQYF.

The chain employs TRBV28 and TRBJ2-3, with 9 bases identical to TRBD2. Losses at the gene ends were 7 bases for V and 6 bases for J; bases not matched to a gene: 14. CDR3 size: 16 residues. Germline values: CDR1 MDHEN, CDR2 SYDVKM. CDR3 DNA: TGTGCCAGCACCGTGGACGAAGCTAGCGGGACGGATACGCAGTATTTT. Its translation is CASTVDEASGTDTQYF.

This clone has more than one count but fewer than ten. The rearrangement links TRBV11-3 to TRBJ1-1, with D perhaps matching TRBD1 (6 bases). CDR3 length: 17 residues. Germline CDR1 reads SGHNT; CDR2 reads YENEEA. The ends were cut back, 4 bases at V and 1 base at J, with 19 bases in the middle. The CDR3 DNA reads as TGTGCCAGCAGCTCTTCGACGACCCGGACAGAGAACACTGAAGCTTTCTTT. This codes for CASSSSTTRTENTEAFF. The full variable domain, completed using reference TRBV11-3 and TRBJ1-1, is EAGVVQSPRYKIIEKKQPVAFWCNPISGHNTLYWYLQNLGQGPELLIRYENEEAVDDSQLPKDRFSAERLKGVDSTLKIQPAELGDSAVYLCASSSSTTRTENTEAFFGQGTRLTVV.

DNA of the CDR3: TGCGCCAGCAGCTTGGAAGCAACTAATGAAAAACTGTTTTTT. It codes for CASSLEATNEKLFF. The rearrangement joins TRBV5-1 to TRBJ1-4; D unclear. The CDR3 is made up of 14 amino acids. Trimming stripped 0 bases from V and 0 bases from J, with 3 bases between. Germline V CDR1 and CDR2: SGHRS, YFSETQ.

This clone was recorded a few times. The rearrangement links TRBV14 to TRBJ1-2; 9 bases are shared with TRBD1. Per the germline V gene, CDR1 is SGHDN and CDR2 is FVKESK. The ends lost 4 bases at V and 8 bases at J; junction bases unmatched: 5. CDR3 size: 13 residues. CDR3 in DNA: TGTGCCAGCAGCCCGGGACAGGGAAGGGGCTACACCTTC. Its protein product is CASSPGQGRGYTF.

There are a few counts of this clone. V is TRBV19 and J is TRBJ2-5, with 7 bases that match TRBD1. Germline trimming cut 5 bases from V and 0 bases from J; bases unmatched to any gene: 6. Germline V gives CDR1 LNHDA, CDR2 SQIVND (reference sequence). This CDR3 contains 15 residues. The CDR3, as DNA: TGTGCCAGTAGTCCGACCGACAGGGACCAAGAGACCCAGTACTTC. Translating gives CASSPTDRDQETQYF.